The 13 T cell receptor beta chains in this list originate from one sample, sequenced in a study of naive and memory T cell subsets. The beta constant-region primer was an equimolar mix of two oligonucleotides covering TRBC1 and TRBC2. TCRdb re-analysed the UMI-ligation and nested PCR reads in MiXCR, keeping a single row per CDR3 protein. Here the sample spans tens of thousands of distinct CDR3 sequences, around 14% being singletons. Sequenced material: central memory CD4+ T cells from blood. These receptors all come from a human donor in good health.

This clonotype has at least ten counts. This chain joins TRBV20-1 and TRBJ2-7, with 8 bases fitting TRBD2. Germline CDR1 DFQATT, CDR2 SNEGSKA (reference sequence). V was clipped by 4 bases and J by 4 bases; unmatched bases: 9. The length of the CDR3 is 14 residues. CDR3 in DNA: TGCAGTGCTACCCGCGGGACTAGAAGGTACGAGCAGTACTTC. Residues: CSATRGTRRYEQYF.

This clonotype appeared many times. The rearrangement joins TRBV4-1 to TRBJ2-3; D possibly corresponds to TRBD1 (6 bases). This CDR3 is built from 15 residues. The V end was cut by 7 bases, the J end by 3 bases, with 17 bases between. Germline assignment: CDR1 MGHRA and CDR2 YSYEKL. CDR3 in amino acids: CASKLSWDTTDTQYF. CDR3 DNA: TGCGCCAGCAAACTTTCCTGGGACACTACAGATACGCAGTATTTT.

Concerning this clonotype itself: This sequence may be a read error, since a much larger clone differs from it by one base. The chain uses TRBV29-1 and TRBJ2-5, with a weak D call TRBD2 (5 bases). The CDR3 spans 12 residues. Germline CDR1 SQVTM, CDR2 ANQGSEA. V shed 3 bases and J shed 1 base, with 6 bases lying between them. In DNA form, the CDR3 reads TGCAGCGTTGAGGGGAGCCAAGAGACCCAGTACTTC. Amino acids: CSVEGSQETQYF.

This clonotype has more than one count but fewer than ten. The V call is TRBV12-3 or TRBV12-4, the J call TRBJ2-2; the match to TRBD2 covers 11 bases. Trimming cost V 1 base and J 5 bases; bases outside gene matches: 9. CDR3 length equals 18 residues. Written as DNA, the CDR3 is TGTGCCAGCAGTTTAGGGCCCTGGCTAGCGGGGGGAACCGGGGAGCTGTTTTTT. Amino acid sequence: CASSLGPWLAGGTGELFF.

This clonotype was seen at least ten times. The chain employs TRBV5-1 and TRBJ2-1; D may be TRBD1 or TRBD2 (5 bases each). CDR3 length equals 16 residues. Trimming pared 0 bases from V and 7 bases from J, leaving 17 bases between. Germline V CDR1 and CDR2: SGHRS, YFSETQ. The CDR3 here is CASSLGDGGSKNEQFF. The CDR3, as DNA: TGCGCCAGCAGCTTGGGGGATGGGGGTTCGAAAAATGAGCAGTTCTTC.

This clonotype was counted at least ten times. The chain is built from TRBV20-1 and TRBJ2-5, with 8 positions matching TRBD2. There are 16 residues in the CDR3. Germline V gene lookup returns CDR1 DFQATT and CDR2 SNEGSKA (reference sequence). The V gene end was trimmed by 0 bases and the J gene end by 1 base; junction bases not matched to a gene: 7. CDR3 coding DNA: TGCAGTGCTAGAGATGGGCTAGCGGGCGGCCAAGAGACCCAGTACTTC. This encodes CSARDGLAGGQETQYF.

V gene TRBV10-3 combines with J gene TRBJ2-5; D ambiguous. Trimming shortened V by 10 bases and J by 3 bases, and 15 bases separated the two germline ends. The germline gives CDR1 ENHRY, CDR2 SYGVKD. The CDR3 runs to 13 residues. For the CDR3, the DNA is TGTGCCACGACTCTTAACGGAAAAGAGACCCAGTACTTC. Its translation is CATTLNGKETQYF.

This clonotype was observed a few times. The chain links TRBV9 to TRBJ2-3; 15 bases are a match to TRBD2. The CDR3 runs to 19 residues. V lost 4 bases and J lost 2; bases outside the gene matches: 11. Looked up from germline, CDR1 is SGDLS and CDR2 is YYNGEE. The CDR3 sequence: CASSKGLAGGGPTTDTQYF. The CDR3 region has the DNA TGTGCCAGCAGCAAGGGACTAGCGGGAGGTGGGCCCACCACAGATACGCAGTATTTT.

This clonotype qualifies as medium-sized (0.01 to 0.1%). This sequence joins TRBV5-1 and TRBJ2-5; D not resolved. The CDR3 covers 12 residues. Deletions cut 1 base from V and 5 bases from J, with 6 bases between. The germline gives CDR1 SGHRS, CDR2 YFSETQ. The CDR3 DNA reads as TGCGCCAGCAGCTTGAAAGCGGAGACCCAGTACTTC. Its translation is CASSLKAETQYF.

V gene TRBV11-2 combines with J gene TRBJ1-5; D uncertain. Germline values: CDR1 SGHAT, CDR2 FQNNGV. The CDR3 consists of 13 residues. Here the CDR3 DNA reads TGTGCAACGGCTATGAGGGCGGAACAGCCCCAGCATTTT. This gives the protein CATAMRAEQPQHF. Variable domain in full (rest from reference TRBV11-2 and TRBJ1-5): EAGVAQSPRYKIIEKRQSVAFWCNPISGHATLYWYQQILGQGPKLLIQFQNNGVVDDSQLPKDRFSAERLKGVDSTLKIQPAKLEDSAVYLCATAMRAEQPQHFGDGTRLSIL.

This clonotype was observed at least ten times. V is TRBV6-1 and J is TRBJ1-5, with TRBD1 matching over 10 bases. The junction had 7 bases not matched to a gene; V was cut back by 2 bases and J by 6 bases. The CDR3 spans 16 residues. Germline loops: CDR1 MNHNS, CDR2 SASEGT. This CDR3 reads CASSELGQGVRQPQHF. CDR3 sequence (DNA): TGTGCCAGCAGTGAACTCGGACAGGGGGTTCGTCAGCCCCAGCATTTT.

This clonotype was seen more than once but under ten times. The chain couples TRBV7-9 to TRBJ2-4; 8 bases map to TRBD1. This CDR3 comprises 14 residues. Germline values: CDR1 SEHNR, CDR2 FQNEAQ (reference sequence). V shed 1 base and J 9 bases; nucleotides not matched to a gene: 5. CDR3 in DNA: TGTGCCAGCAGCTTAGGACAGGGGCGGGCCATTCAGTACTTC. This sequence encodes CASSLGQGRAIQYF.

This clonotype was counted a few times. V usage is TRBV7-9 and J usage is TRBJ2-7, with 8 positions matching TRBD2. The length of the CDR3 is 16 residues. V shed 5 bases and J 7 bases; nucleotides not matched to a gene: 16. In germline, CDR1 is SEHNR, CDR2 FQNEAQ (reference sequence). The CDR3 coding sequence is TGTGCCAGCAGCCCCCGCGGGGGGACTAGAACCGAAGAGCAGTACTTC. Its protein product is CASSPRGGTRTEEQYF.